The T cell receptor (beta chain) described here comes from a study of CD8 T cells in ankylosing spondylitis. Each TCR beta library was made by quantitative 5'-RACE that incorporated molecular barcodes. Each CDR3 protein gets one entry after TCRdb re-called the 5' RACE reads with MiXCR. This sample yields 150,000 to 200,000 distinct CDR3 sequences, of which about 17% are seen a single time; over 7% belongs to the top ten. J was trimmed by 4 bases and V by 2 bases; bases with no gene match: 3. The CDR3 totals 14 residues. Germline-derived CDR1 and CDR2 are LGHNA and YNFKEQ. The J gene is TRBJ2-3, the V gene TRBV4-2; 7 nucleotides align to TRBD2. This TCR derives from a male donor with ankylosing spondylitis or in good health (not recorded which). Sequencing used blood, either unsorted or a sorted T cell fraction (not recorded which). The CDR3 region has the DNA TGTGCCAGCAGCCAAAGACTAGCCCCAGATACGCAGTATTTT. Its protein product is CASSQRLAPDTQYF.